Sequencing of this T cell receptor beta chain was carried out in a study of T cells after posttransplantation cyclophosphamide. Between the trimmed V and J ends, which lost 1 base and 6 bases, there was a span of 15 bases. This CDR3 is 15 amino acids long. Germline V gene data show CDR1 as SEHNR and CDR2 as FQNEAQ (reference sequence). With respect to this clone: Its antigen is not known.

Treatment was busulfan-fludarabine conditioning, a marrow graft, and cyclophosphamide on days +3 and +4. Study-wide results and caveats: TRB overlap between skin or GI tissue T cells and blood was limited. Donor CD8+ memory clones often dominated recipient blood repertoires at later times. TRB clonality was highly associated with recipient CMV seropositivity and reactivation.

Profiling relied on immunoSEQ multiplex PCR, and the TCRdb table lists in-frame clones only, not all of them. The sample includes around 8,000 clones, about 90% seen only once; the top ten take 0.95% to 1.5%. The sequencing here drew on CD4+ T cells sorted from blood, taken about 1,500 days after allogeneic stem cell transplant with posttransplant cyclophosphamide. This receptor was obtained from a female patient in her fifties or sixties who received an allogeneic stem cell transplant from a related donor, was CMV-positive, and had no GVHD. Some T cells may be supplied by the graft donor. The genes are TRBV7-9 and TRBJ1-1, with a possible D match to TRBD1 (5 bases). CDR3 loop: CASSLGREVWAEAFF. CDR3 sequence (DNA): TGTGCCAGCAGCTTAGGCAGGGAGGTATGGGCTGAAGCTTTCTTT.